The 3 T cell receptor beta chains reported below all come from one sample, sequenced in a study of T cell repertoires in aging, cancer and after chemotherapy. Amplification of TCR beta used genomic DNA extracted from peripheral blood. TRB rearrangements spanning V, D and J were amplified using mixed TRB-A/B primers. TCRdb called the multiplex PCR reads again in MiXCR, with one record for every CDR3 protein. This sample has several thousand distinct CDR3 sequences, with 35% to 50% found just once. Sequencing was performed on blood. The receptor set was obtained from a human donor in good health.

The rearrangement uses TRBV12-3 or TRBV12-4 and TRBJ2-2, with D tentatively TRBD2 (5 bases). This CDR3 spans 15 amino acids. Between the trimmed V and J ends, which lost 10 bases and 3 bases, there was a span of 18 bases. The CDR3 nucleotides are TGTGCCACCGGCGGTTCTCCCGGGGACACCGGGGAGCTGTTTTTT. Its translation is CATGGSPGDTGELFF.

This clonotype was seen only a few times. The chain employs TRBV6-6 and TRBJ2-1; D possibly uses TRBD1 or TRBD2 (5 bases each). V lost 2 bases and J lost 9, with 8 bases in between. The CDR3 has 12 residues. CDR1 is MNHNY, CDR2 SVGAGI, per germline (reference sequence). CDR3 amino acids: CASSYHGGEQFF. CDR3 bases: TGTGCCAGCAGTTACCATGGGGGTGAGCAGTTCTTC.

V usage is TRBV13 and J usage is TRBJ2-7; no definite D call. Per germline, CDR1 PRHDT and CDR2 FYEKMQ (reference sequence). The CDR3 has 14 amino acids. The V and J ends lost 5 bases and 7 bases respectively, with 18 bases between them. In DNA, the CDR3 is TGTGCCAGCAGCCCCCGGGCGGCGGTAGGGGAGCAGTACTTC. Encoded protein: CASSPRAAVGEQYF.